The table lists the clone carrying this T cell receptor (beta chain) with a few counts. This CDR3 has 16 amino acids. Germline V gene lookup returns CDR1 LGHNA and CDR2 YSLEER. V trimming: 0 bases; J trimming: 4 bases; junction bases outside the gene matches: 4. Only in-frame clones appear in the TCRdb table, and some are missing; sequencing was by immunoSEQ multiplex PCR. The sample shows about 110,000 clones, 87% of them seen only once. These data come from a study of T cell responses to AZD1222 COVID-19 vaccine. The specimen was peripheral blood, collected on day 0 of AZD1222 vaccination. This chain links TRBV4-3 with TRBJ1-3; 9 bases agree with TRBD1. This clonotype was sampled from an adult in good health. Written as DNA, the CDR3 is TGCGCCAGCAGCCAAGATAACAGGGGGCGCGGAAACACCATATATTTT. Translating gives CASSQDNRGRGNTIYF.